This passage covers 25 T cell receptor beta chains from one sample sequenced in a study of T cells in Graves' hyperthyroidism and ophthalmopathy. Amplification of TCR beta CDR3 regions used RNA as the template. HTBI primers were the set used in a first-round RT-PCR of the TCR CDR3. One entry per CDR3 protein, called by TCRdb with MiXCR from the multiplex PCR reads. The sample consists of around 300,000 distinct CDR3 sequences, 12% to 15% of them appearing once. The sample was blood. These receptors were taken from a woman between 35 and 50 years old with Graves' hyperthyroidism.

This clonotype was found a few times. The V and J genes are TRBV7-9 and TRBJ1-1; unclear D gene. V was shortened by 6 bases and J by 11 bases, with 16 bases between the two germline ends. This CDR3 contains 12 residues. The germline V gene has CDR1 SEHNR and CDR2 FQNEAQ (reference sequence). CDR3 sequence (DNA): TGTGCCAGCAGTATATTGGGAACGGCGGCTTTCTTT. Translation gives CASSILGTAAFF.

This clonotype was observed at least ten times. The J gene is TRBJ2-7, the V gene TRBV5-8; TRBD1 is a possible D gene (5 bases). V was pared by 0 bases and J by 5 bases, with 12 bases between. Germline V gene data show CDR1 as SGHTS and CDR2 as YDEGEE. The CDR3 is 14 amino acids. This CDR3 is CASSLAQGRDEQYF. The DNA of the CDR3 is TGTGCCAGCAGCTTGGCGCAGGGCCGCGACGAGCAGTACTTC.

The chain couples TRBV7-9 to TRBJ1-3, with D perhaps TRBD1 (6 bases). The CDR3 has 16 amino acids. Between the trimmed V and J ends, which lost 4 bases and 3 bases, there was a span of 16 bases. Germline-derived CDR1 and CDR2 are SEHNR and FQNEAQ (reference sequence). The CDR3 DNA sequence: TGTGCCAGCAGCTCAAACAGGGCAAAGGATGGAAACACCATATATTTT. It yields the protein CASSSNRAKDGNTIYF.

This clonotype was counted many times. CDR3 sequence reads: CSAKGTSGSPNTGELFF. CDR3 in DNA: TGCAGTGCTAAGGGGACTAGCGGGAGTCCCAACACCGGGGAGCTGTTTTTT. The chain couples TRBV20-1 to TRBJ2-2, with 14 bases aligning to TRBD2. Per germline, CDR1 DFQATT and CDR2 SNEGSKA (reference sequence). With V trimmed by 4 bases and J by 2 bases, 6 bases remained unmatched. CDR3 length: 17 amino acids.

This chain joins TRBV7-3 and TRBJ2-1; 8 positions agree with TRBD2. V shed 3 bases and J 4 bases; nucleotides not matched to a gene: 5. The length of the CDR3 is 15 residues. Germline CDR1 reads SGHTA; CDR2 reads FQGTGA. The CDR3 is CASSLGREAYNEQFF. In DNA, the CDR3 is TGTGCCAGCAGCTTGGGGCGGGAGGCATACAATGAGCAGTTCTTC.

The rearrangement links TRBV29-1 to TRBJ2-1; 14 positions match TRBD2. The CDR3 loop spans 17 amino acids. J lost 0 bases, V lost 4 bases, and 5 bases had no gene match. Germline V gene data show CDR1 as SQVTM and CDR2 as ANQGSEA. The CDR3 nucleotides are TGCAGCGTTGGGGGGACTAGCGGGAGTAACTCCTACAATGAGCAGTTCTTC. It yields the protein CSVGGTSGSNSYNEQFF.

This clonotype was seen ten or more times. The chain carries TRBV29-1 and TRBJ1-2; D call uncertain. The CDR3 contains 12 residues. Germline CDR1 reads SQVTM; CDR2 reads ANQGSEA. V was pared by 3 bases and J by 0 bases, with 5 bases between. CDR3 protein: CSVDPANYGYTF. CDR3 sequence (DNA): TGCAGCGTTGATCCAGCTAACTATGGCTACACCTTC.

This clonotype showed up many times. This chain uses TRBV19 with TRBJ1-4, with D uncertain. Looked up from germline, CDR1 is LNHDA and CDR2 is SQIVND (reference sequence). The V end was cut by 3 bases, the J end by 8 bases, with 13 bases between. The CDR3 covers 14 residues. DNA of the CDR3: TGTGCCAGTAGTATCACGGGGATAGGGGAAAAACTGTTTTTT. It is translated as CASSITGIGEKLFF.

This clonotype was detected ten times or more. The chain combines TRBV2 with TRBJ2-3; TRBD2 matches at 10 bases. Germline V gives CDR1 SNHLY, CDR2 FYNNEI. The length of the CDR3 is 17 residues. Trimming at V came to 4 bases and at J to 0 bases, leaving 7 bases not matched to a gene. CDR3 sequence: CASSVVPGLASTDTQYF. The CDR3 nucleotides are TGTGCCAGCAGTGTCGTGCCGGGACTAGCGAGCACAGATACGCAGTATTTT.

This clonotype came up many times. CDR3 residues: CSASTQGLTTNEKLFF. CDR3 nucleotide sequence: TGCAGTGCTAGTACGCAGGGCCTAACAACTAATGAAAAACTGTTTTTT. This chain joins TRBV20-1 and TRBJ1-4, with D perhaps matching TRBD1 (5 bases). Trimming removed 3 bases from V and 0 bases from J, with 14 bases in between. CDR3 length: 16 residues. In germline, CDR1 is DFQATT, CDR2 SNEGSKA (reference sequence).

This chain links TRBV6-2 or TRBV6-3 with TRBJ2-3; 8 bases match TRBD2. V shed 2 bases and J 4 bases; nucleotides not matched to a gene: 5. The CDR3 consists of 15 residues. Germline values: CDR1 MNHEY, CDR2 SVGEGT. The CDR3 sequence: CASSYGTRAPDTQYF. The DNA for the CDR3 is TGTGCCAGCAGTTACGGGACTAGGGCCCCAGATACGCAGTATTTT.

This clonotype was counted many times. The gene calls are TRBV7-9 and TRBJ2-7; possibly TRBD1 for D (6 bases). V was shortened by 0 bases and J by 4 bases, with 13 bases between the two germline ends. Germline V lookup: CDR1 SEHNR, CDR2 FQNEAQ (reference sequence). The CDR3 is made up of 15 amino acids. The CDR3 DNA reads TGTGCCAGCAGCTTAGCTGCAGGGGTAATTTACGAGCAGTACTTC. Translating it yields CASSLAAGVIYEQYF. Drawing the rest from reference TRBV7-9 and TRBJ2-7, the complete variable domain is DTGVSQNPRHKITKRGQNVTFRCDPISEHNRLYWYRQTLGQGPEFLTYFQNEAQLEKSRLLSDRFSAERPKGSFSTLEIQRTEQGDSAMYLCASSLAAGVIYEQYFGPGTRLTVT.

This clonotype was seen a handful of times. The CDR3 here is CSVRTMNTEAFF. The CDR3 nucleotides are TGCAGCGTCCGGACCATGAACACTGAAGCTTTCTTT. The rearrangement links TRBV29-1 to TRBJ1-1; D unclear. CDR1 and CDR2 (germline): SQVTM, ANQGSEA. CDR3 length equals 12 residues. Trimming cost V 6 bases and J 0 bases, with 8 bases left between them.

At least ten counts were recorded for this clonotype. CDR3 residues: CSAVIGTYEQYF. In nucleotides, the CDR3 is TGCAGTGCCGTAATCGGGACCTACGAGCAGTACTTC. This chain uses TRBV20-1 with TRBJ2-7, with a possible D match to TRBD2 (5 bases). The germline V and J ends were trimmed by 6 bases and 2 bases, with 11 bases remaining between them. The CDR3 is 12 amino acids. The germline V gene has CDR1 DFQATT and CDR2 SNEGSKA (reference sequence).

This clonotype was recorded a few times. The chain has TRBV19 and TRBJ1-5; TRBD1 is a possible D gene (6 bases). V lost 3 bases and J lost 4, with 7 bases in between. Germline values: CDR1 LNHDA, CDR2 SQIVND (reference sequence). The CDR3 is made up of 13 amino acids. In DNA form, the CDR3 reads TGTGCCAGTAGTATCAGGGGTAATCAGCCCCAGCATTTT. Its protein is CASSIRGNQPQHF.

This clonotype was recorded a few times. This sequence joins TRBV7-9 and TRBJ2-1; D unresolved. This CDR3 has 15 residues. The V gene's germline CDR1 is SEHNR and CDR2 FQNEAQ (reference sequence). V was cut by 4 bases and J by 5 bases, with 15 bases left in between. Here the CDR3 DNA reads TGTGCCAGCAGCTCAAACTACAGAGACAACAATGAGCAGTTCTTC. Amino acid sequence: CASSSNYRDNNEQFF.

This clonotype was seen at least ten times. V gene TRBV20-1 combines with J gene TRBJ2-7, with 14 bases aligning to TRBD2. V trimming: 7 bases; J trimming: 6 bases; junction bases outside the gene matches: 14. Germline loops: CDR1 DFQATT, CDR2 SNEGSKA (reference sequence). The CDR3 extends over 16 amino acids. This CDR3 reads CSVSGTSGRLLSEQYF. The CDR3, as DNA: TGCAGTGTGAGCGGGACTAGCGGGAGACTTCTTTCCGAGCAGTACTTC.

This clonotype came up a few times. The genes are TRBV6-2 or TRBV6-3 and TRBJ1-6; D is possibly TRBD1 (5 bases). Germline V gene sequence: CDR1 MNHEY, CDR2 SVGEGT. The length of the CDR3 is 14 residues. Trimming stripped 6 bases from V and 7 bases from J, with 13 bases between. The CDR3 sequence is CASRSTAPNSPLHF. In DNA, the CDR3 is TGTGCCAGCAGATCGACAGCTCCAAATTCACCCCTCCACTTT.

There are many counts of this clonotype. The rearrangement joins TRBV2 to TRBJ1-6; TRBD1 aligns across 9 bases. CDR3 length: 15 amino acids. The germline gives CDR1 SNHLY, CDR2 FYNNEI. V lost 6 bases and J lost 7; bases outside the gene matches: 7. Here the CDR3 DNA reads TGTGCCAGCAGCTACCGGGACAGGGCCAATTCACCCCTCCACTTT. This translates into CASSYRDRANSPLHF.

This clonotype has at least ten counts. This chain joins TRBV7-9 and TRBJ2-7, with 10 bases aligning to TRBD1. The V and J ends lost 4 bases and 7 bases, in that order; junction bases with no gene match: 7. The CDR3 sequence is 14 residues long. Germline loops: CDR1 SEHNR, CDR2 FQNEAQ (reference sequence). This CDR3 reads CASSSPTGGEEQYF. CDR3 nucleotide sequence: TGTGCCAGCAGCTCGCCGACAGGGGGCGAGGAGCAGTACTTC.

The chain employs TRBV15 and TRBJ1-2; D gene uncertain. Germline values: CDR1 LNHNV, CDR2 YYDKDF (reference sequence). Trimming cost V 5 bases and J 3 bases, with 13 bases left between them. This CDR3 contains 14 residues. The CDR3 DNA follows: TGTGCCACCAGCCGGGGAAATATCGACTATGGCTACACCTTC. It encodes CATSRGNIDYGYTF. Based on the CDR3 plus reference TRBV15 and TRBJ1-2, the full variable domain is DAMVIQNPRYQVTQFGKPVTLSCSQTLNHNVMYWYQQKSSQAPKLLFHYYDKDFNNEADTPDNFQSRRPNTSFCFLDIRSPGLGDTAMYLCATSRGNIDYGYTFGSGTRLTVV.

This clonotype was recorded many times. The genes are TRBV20-1 and TRBJ2-1, with TRBD2 matching over 8 bases. Losses at the gene ends were 1 base for V and 9 bases for J; bases not matched to a gene: 8. Germline V gene lookup returns CDR1 DFQATT and CDR2 SNEGSKA (reference sequence). The CDR3 spans 14 residues. CDR3 bases: TGCAGTGCTAGAGGGCTAGCGGGTGTTGTTGAGCAGTTCTTC. Translating it yields CSARGLAGVVEQFF.

The genes are TRBV29-1 and TRBJ1-1; TRBD1 is a possible D gene (6 bases). Trimming removed 3 bases from V and 1 base from J, with 15 bases in between. The length of the CDR3 is 15 residues. Germline values: CDR1 SQVTM, CDR2 ANQGSEA. The CDR3 sequence is CSVDIWGAGNTEAFF. CDR3 coding DNA: TGCAGCGTTGATATATGGGGGGCTGGGAACACTGAAGCTTTCTTT. Using reference TRBV29-1 and TRBJ1-1 for the parts outside the CDR3, the full variable domain is SAVISQKPSRDICQRGTSLTIQCQVDSQVTMMFWYRQQPGQSLTLIATANQGSEATYESGFVIDKFPISRPNLTFSTLTVSNMSPEDSSIYLCSVDIWGAGNTEAFFGQGTRLTVV.

This clonotype was detected a few times. The chain couples TRBV29-1 to TRBJ2-7; TRBD2 aligns across 8 bases. The J segment lost 0 bases and the V segment lost 6 bases, leaving 7 bases of the junction unmatched. Germline V lookup: CDR1 SQVTM, CDR2 ANQGSEA. The CDR3 runs to 14 residues. The CDR3 loop reads CSVLLADLSYEQYF. The CDR3 DNA is TGCAGCGTCCTACTAGCGGACCTCTCCTACGAGCAGTACTTC.

Only a few counts were recorded for this clonotype. The rearrangement joins TRBV4-1 to TRBJ2-7; D is unresolved. Germline V gene sequence: CDR1 MGHRA, CDR2 YSYEKL. Between the trimmed V and J ends, which lost 0 bases and 6 bases, there was a span of 18 bases. This CDR3 is built from 16 residues. The CDR3 loop is CASSQDLWGKKTEQYF. In DNA form, the CDR3 reads TGCGCCAGCAGCCAAGATTTGTGGGGTAAGAAGACCGAGCAGTACTTC.